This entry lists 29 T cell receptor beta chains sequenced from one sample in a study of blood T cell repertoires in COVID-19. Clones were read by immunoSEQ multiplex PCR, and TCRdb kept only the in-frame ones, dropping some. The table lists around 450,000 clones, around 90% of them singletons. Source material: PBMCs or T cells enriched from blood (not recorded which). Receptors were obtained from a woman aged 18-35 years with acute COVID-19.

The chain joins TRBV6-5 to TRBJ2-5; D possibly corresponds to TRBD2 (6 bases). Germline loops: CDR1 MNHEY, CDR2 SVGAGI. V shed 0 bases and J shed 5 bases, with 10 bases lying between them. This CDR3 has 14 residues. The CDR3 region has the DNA TGTGCCAGCAGTTACTCGATACGGGGGGAGACCCAGTACTTC. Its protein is CASSYSIRGETQYF.

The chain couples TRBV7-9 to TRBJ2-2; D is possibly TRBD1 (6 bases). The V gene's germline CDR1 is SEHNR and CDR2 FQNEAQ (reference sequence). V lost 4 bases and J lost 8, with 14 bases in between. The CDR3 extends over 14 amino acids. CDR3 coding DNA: TGTGCCAGCAGCTCGACAGGTGTTGCGGGGGAGCTGTTTTTT. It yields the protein CASSSTGVAGELFF.

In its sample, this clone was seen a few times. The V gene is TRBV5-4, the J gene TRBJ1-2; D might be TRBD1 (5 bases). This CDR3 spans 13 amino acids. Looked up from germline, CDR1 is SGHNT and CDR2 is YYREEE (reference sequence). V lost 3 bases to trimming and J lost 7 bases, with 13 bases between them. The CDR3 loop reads CASSSTAAGGYTF. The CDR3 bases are TGTGCCAGCAGCTCGACAGCTGCCGGTGGCTACACCTTC. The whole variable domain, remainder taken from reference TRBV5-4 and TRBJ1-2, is ETGVTQSPTHLIKTRGQQVTLRCSSQSGHNTVSWYQQALGQGPQFIFQYYREEENGRGNFPPRFSGLQFPNYSSELNVNALELDDSALYLCASSSTAAGGYTFGSGTRLTVV.

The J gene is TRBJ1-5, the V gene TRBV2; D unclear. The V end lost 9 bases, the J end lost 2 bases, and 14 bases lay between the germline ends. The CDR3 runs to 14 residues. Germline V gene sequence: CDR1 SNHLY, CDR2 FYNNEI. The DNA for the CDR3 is TGTGCCAGTCGGTCGGTCCTCGGCAATCAGCCCCAGCATTTT. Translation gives CASRSVLGNQPQHF.

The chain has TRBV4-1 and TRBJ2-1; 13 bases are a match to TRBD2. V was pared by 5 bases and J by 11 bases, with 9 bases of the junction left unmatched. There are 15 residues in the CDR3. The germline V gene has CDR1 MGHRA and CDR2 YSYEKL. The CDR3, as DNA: TGCGCCAGCAGCTCGGGACTAGCGGGAAATACGAAGCAGTTCTTC. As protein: CASSSGLAGNTKQFF.

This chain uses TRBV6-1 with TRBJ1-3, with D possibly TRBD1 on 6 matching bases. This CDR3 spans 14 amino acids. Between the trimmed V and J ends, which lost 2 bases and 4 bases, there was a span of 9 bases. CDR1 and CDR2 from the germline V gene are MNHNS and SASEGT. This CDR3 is CASSEQGSGNTIYF. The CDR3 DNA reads TGTGCCAGCAGTGAACAGGGGTCCGGAAACACCATATATTTT.

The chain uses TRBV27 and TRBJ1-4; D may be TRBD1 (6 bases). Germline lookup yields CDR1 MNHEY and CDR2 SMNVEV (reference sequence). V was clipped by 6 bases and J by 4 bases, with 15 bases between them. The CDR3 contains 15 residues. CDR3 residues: CASRGARGVNEKLFF. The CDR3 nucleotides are TGTGCCAGCAGGGGGGCTAGGGGAGTTAATGAAAAACTGTTTTTT.

CDR3 in DNA: TGTGCCAGCAGCTTAGGGTTGTGGACTAGGTCTCCCGGGGAGCTGTTTTTT. This translates into CASSLGLWTRSPGELFF. The chain employs TRBV11-2 and TRBJ2-2, with 7 bases lining up with TRBD2. V was clipped by 1 base and J by 6 bases; unmatched bases: 11. The CDR3 loop spans 17 amino acids. Per the germline V gene, CDR1 is SGHAT and CDR2 is FQNNGV.

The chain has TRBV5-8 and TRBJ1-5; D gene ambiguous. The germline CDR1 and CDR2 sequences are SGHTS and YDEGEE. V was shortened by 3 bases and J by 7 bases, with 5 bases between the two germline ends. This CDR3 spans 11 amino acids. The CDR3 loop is CASSYEQPQHF. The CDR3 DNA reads TGTGCCAGCAGCTATGAGCAGCCCCAGCATTTT.

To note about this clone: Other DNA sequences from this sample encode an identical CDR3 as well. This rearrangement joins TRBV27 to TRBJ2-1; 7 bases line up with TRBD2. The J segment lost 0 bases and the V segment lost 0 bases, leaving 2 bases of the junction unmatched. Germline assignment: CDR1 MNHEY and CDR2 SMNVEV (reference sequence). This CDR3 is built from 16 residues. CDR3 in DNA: TGTGCCAGCAGTTTATCAGCGGGAAGCTCCTACAATGAGCAGTTCTTC. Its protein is CASSLSAGSSYNEQFF.

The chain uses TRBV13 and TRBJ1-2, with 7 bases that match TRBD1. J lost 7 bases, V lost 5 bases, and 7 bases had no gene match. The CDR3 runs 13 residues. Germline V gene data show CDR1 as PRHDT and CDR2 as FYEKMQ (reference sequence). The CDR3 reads CASSPRQGAGYTF. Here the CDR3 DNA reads TGTGCCAGCAGCCCAAGACAGGGCGCTGGCTACACCTTC.

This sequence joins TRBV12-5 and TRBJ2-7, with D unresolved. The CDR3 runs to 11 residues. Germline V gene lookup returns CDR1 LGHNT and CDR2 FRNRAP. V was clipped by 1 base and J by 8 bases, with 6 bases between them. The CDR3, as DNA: TGTGCTAGTGGTTTGGGGAGTAAGCAGTACTTC. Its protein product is CASGLGSKQYF.

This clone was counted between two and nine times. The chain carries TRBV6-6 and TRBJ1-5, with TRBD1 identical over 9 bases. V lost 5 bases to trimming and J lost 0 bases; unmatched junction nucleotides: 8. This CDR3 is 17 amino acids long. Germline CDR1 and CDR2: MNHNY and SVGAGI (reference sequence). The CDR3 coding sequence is TGTGCCAGCAGTCCTCCGGGACAGGGCTATAGCAATCAGCCCCAGCATTTT. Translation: CASSPPGQGYSNQPQHF.

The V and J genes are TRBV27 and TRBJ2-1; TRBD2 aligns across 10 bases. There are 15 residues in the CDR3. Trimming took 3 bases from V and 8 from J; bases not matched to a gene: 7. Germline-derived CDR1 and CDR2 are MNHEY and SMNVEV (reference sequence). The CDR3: CASSFLAGVWDEQFF. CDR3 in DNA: TGTGCCAGCAGTTTCCTAGCGGGGGTCTGGGATGAGCAGTTCTTC.

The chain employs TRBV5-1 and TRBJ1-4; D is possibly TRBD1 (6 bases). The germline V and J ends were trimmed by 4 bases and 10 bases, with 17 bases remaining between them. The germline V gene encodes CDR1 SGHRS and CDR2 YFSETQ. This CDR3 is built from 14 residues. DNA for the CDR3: TGCGCCAGCAGCGACTGGGACAAGGATAGAAAACTGTTTTTT. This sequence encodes CASSDWDKDRKLFF.

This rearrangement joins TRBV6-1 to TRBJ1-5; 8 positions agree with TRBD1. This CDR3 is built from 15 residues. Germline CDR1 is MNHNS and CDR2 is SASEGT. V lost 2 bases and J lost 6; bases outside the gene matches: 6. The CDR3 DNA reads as TGTGCCAGCAGTGAACCAGGGACAGGTCGTCAGCCCCAGCATTTT. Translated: CASSEPGTGRQPQHF.

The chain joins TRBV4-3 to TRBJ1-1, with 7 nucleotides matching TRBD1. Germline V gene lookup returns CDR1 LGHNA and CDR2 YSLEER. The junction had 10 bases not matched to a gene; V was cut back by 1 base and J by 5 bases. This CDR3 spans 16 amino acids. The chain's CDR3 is CASSQGYRGLDTEAFF. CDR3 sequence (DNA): TGCGCCAGCAGCCAAGGGTACAGGGGCCTAGATACTGAAGCTTTCTTT.

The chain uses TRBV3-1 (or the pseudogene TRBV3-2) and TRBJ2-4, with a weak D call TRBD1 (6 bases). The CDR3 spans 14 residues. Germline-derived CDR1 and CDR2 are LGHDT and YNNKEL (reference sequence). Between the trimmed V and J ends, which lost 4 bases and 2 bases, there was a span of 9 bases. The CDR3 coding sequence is TGTGCCAGCAGCCGCAGGGGTCCCAAAAACATTCAGTACTTC. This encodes CASSRRGPKNIQYF.

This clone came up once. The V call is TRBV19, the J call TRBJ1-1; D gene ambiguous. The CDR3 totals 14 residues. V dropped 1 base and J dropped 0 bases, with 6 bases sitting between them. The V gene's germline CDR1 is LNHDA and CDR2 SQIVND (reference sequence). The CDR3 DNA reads TGTGCCAGTAGTATAGGCGGCGTGAACACTGAAGCTTTCTTT. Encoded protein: CASSIGGVNTEAFF. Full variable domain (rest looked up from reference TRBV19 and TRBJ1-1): DGGITQSPKYLFRKEGQNVTLSCEQNLNHDAMYWYRQDPGQGLRLIYYSQIVNDFQKGDIAEGYSVSREKKESFPLTVTSAQKNPTAFYLCASSIGGVNTEAFFGQGTRLTVV.

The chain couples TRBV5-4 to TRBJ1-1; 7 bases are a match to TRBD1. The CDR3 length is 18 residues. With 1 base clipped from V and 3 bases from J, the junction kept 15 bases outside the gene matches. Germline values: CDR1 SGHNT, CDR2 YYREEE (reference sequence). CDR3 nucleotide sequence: TGTGCCAGCAGCTTGTGGACCGGACAGGTCGGCCAGTACACTGAAGCTTTCTTT. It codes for CASSLWTGQVGQYTEAFF.

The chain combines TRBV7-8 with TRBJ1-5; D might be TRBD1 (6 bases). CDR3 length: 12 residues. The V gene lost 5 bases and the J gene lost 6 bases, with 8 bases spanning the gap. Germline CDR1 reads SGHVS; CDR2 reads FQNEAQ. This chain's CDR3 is CASSLDSQPQHF. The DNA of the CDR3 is TGTGCCAGCAGCCTGGACAGTCAGCCCCAGCATTTT.

CDR3 sequence (DNA): TGTGCCACCAGTGATATAAATCACAGGGTTAGGTTTGCCAAAAACATTCAGTACTTC. As protein: CATSDINHRVRFAKNIQYF. J is TRBJ2-4 and V is TRBV24-1, with TRBD1 as a possible D gene (6 bases). The germline CDR1 and CDR2 sequences are KGHDR and SFDVKD. The V and J ends lost 3 bases and 1 base respectively, with 21 bases between them. This CDR3 spans 19 amino acids.

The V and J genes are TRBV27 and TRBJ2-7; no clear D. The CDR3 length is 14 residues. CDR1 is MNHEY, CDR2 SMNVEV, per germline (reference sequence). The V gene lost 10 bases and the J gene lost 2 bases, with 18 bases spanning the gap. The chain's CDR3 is CANPRPPGAYEQYF. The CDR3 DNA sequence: TGTGCCAACCCCCGGCCTCCGGGTGCCTACGAGCAGTACTTC.

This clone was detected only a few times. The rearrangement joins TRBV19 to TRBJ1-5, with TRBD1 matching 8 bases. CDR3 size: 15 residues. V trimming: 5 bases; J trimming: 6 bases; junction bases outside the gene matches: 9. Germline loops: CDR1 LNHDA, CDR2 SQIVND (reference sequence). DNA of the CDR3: TGTGCCAGTAGTTTCGACAGGGGTATCACTCAGCCCCAGCATTTT. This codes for CASSFDRGITQPQHF.

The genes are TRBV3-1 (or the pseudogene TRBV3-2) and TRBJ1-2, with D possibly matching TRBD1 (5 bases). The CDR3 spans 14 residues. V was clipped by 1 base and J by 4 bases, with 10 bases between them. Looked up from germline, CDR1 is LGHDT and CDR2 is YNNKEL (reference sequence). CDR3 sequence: CASSQGGRVYGYTF. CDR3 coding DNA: TGTGCCAGCAGCCAAGGGGGCAGGGTCTATGGCTACACCTTC.

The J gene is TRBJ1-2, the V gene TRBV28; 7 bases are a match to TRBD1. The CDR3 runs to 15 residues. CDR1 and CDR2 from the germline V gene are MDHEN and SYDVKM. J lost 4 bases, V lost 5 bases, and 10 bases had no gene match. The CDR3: CASSPDFTGAYGYTF. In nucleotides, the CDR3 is TGTGCCAGCAGTCCGGACTTCACAGGGGCCTATGGCTACACCTTC.

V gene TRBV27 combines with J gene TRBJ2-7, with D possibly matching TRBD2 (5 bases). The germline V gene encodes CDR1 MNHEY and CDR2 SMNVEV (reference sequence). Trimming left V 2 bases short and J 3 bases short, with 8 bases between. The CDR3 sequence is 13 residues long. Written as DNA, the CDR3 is TGTGCCAGCAGTTTAGGCGGGTTCTACGAGCAGTACTTC. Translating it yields CASSLGGFYEQYF.

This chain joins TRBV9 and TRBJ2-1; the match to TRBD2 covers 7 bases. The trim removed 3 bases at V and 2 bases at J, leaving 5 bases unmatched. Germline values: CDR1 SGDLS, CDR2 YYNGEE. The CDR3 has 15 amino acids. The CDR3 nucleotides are TGTGCCAGCAGCGGGGGAGCGGGGACCTACAATGAGCAGTTCTTC. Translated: CASSGGAGTYNEQFF.

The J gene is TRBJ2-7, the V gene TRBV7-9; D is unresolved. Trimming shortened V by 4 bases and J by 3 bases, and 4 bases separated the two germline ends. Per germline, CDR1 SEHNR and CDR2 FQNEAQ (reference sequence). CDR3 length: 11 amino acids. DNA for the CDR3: TGTGCCAGCAGCTACAACTACGAGCAGTACTTC. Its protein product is CASSYNYEQYF. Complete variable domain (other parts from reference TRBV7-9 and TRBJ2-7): DTGVSQNPRHKITKRGQNVTFRCDPISEHNRLYWYRQTLGQGPEFLTYFQNEAQLEKSRLLSDRFSAERPKGSFSTLEIQRTEQGDSAMYLCASSYNYEQYFGPGTRLTVT.